The 19 T cell receptor beta chains below were found in one sample sequenced in a study of cytomegalovirus exposure and HLA in healthy donors. The PCR made use of 60 Vbeta and 13 Jbeta primers. Assay: immunoSEQ multiplex PCR; the TCRdb copy retains only in-frame clones and omits some. The sample records under 150,000 clones, about 80% being singletons. Sequenced sample: PBMCs. All receptors come from a male donor in good health and CMV-seropositive.

The CDR3 nucleotides read TGTGCCAGCGGGGGACTAGCGGGAGACATAATCTACGAGCAGTACTTC. Its protein product is CASGGLAGDIIYEQYF. This sequence joins TRBV28 and TRBJ2-7; 14 bases match TRBD2. J gave up 3 bases and V 8 bases, and 9 bases lay outside the gene matches. Germline V lookup: CDR1 MDHEN, CDR2 SYDVKM. CDR3 size: 16 residues.

This clone was observed a handful of times. V is TRBV27 and J is TRBJ1-1, with D uncertain. Germline V lookup: CDR1 MNHEY, CDR2 SMNVEV (reference sequence). Trimming shortened V by 2 bases and J by 4 bases, and 8 bases separated the two germline ends. This CDR3 is built from 13 residues. The CDR3 protein is CASSLTGSTEAFF. The DNA of the CDR3 is TGTGCCAGCAGTTTAACGGGGAGCACTGAAGCTTTCTTT.

The chain has TRBV11-2 and TRBJ1-2, with 10 bases lining up with TRBD1. Germline CDR1 SGHAT, CDR2 FQNNGV. Unmatched junction bases numbered 4, after V lost 3 bases and J lost 6 bases. The CDR3 runs 14 residues. The DNA for the CDR3 is TGTGCCAGCAGCTTGACAGGGGGCGAAGATGGCTACACCTTC. Protein sequence: CASSLTGGEDGYTF.

Comments on this clone: This sample also contains other DNA sequences that code for the same CDR3. The chain is built from TRBV20-1 and TRBJ2-7, with D unresolved. This CDR3 is built from 11 residues. Germline CDR1 reads DFQATT; CDR2 reads SNEGSKA (reference sequence). The ends were cut back, 0 bases at V and 3 bases at J, with 3 bases in the middle. In nucleotides, the CDR3 is TGCAGTGCTAGAGACAGCTACGAGCAGTACTTC. Encoded protein: CSARDSYEQYF.

The chain is built from TRBV27 and TRBJ2-3, with TRBD2 matching over 13 bases. This CDR3 region has 16 residues. V shed 2 bases and J 6 bases; nucleotides not matched to a gene: 5. Germline V gene lookup returns CDR1 MNHEY and CDR2 SMNVEV (reference sequence). CDR3 protein: CASSLLGTSGMDTQYF. For the CDR3, the DNA is TGTGCCAGCAGTTTACTCGGGACTAGCGGGATGGATACGCAGTATTTT.

On this clone: The junction differs from germline at one of its ends, possibly a read error. The J gene is TRBJ2-7, the V gene TRBV7-9; TRBD2 matches at 8 bases. Germline-derived CDR1 and CDR2 are SEHNR and FQNEAQ (reference sequence). The CDR3 totals 15 residues. The CDR3 DNA sequence: TGTTCCAGCAGCCCCCCGACTAGCGCGGCCTACGAGCAGTACTTC. Its translation is CSSSPPTSAAYEQYF.

This clone was detected once. The CDR3 region is CASTETGYTGELFF. CDR3 DNA sequence: TGTGCCAGCACCGAGACAGGGTACACCGGGGAGCTGTTTTTT. J is TRBJ2-2 and V is TRBV6-1; 7 bases are shared with TRBD1. The CDR3 loop spans 14 amino acids. Germline V gene sequence: CDR1 MNHNS, CDR2 SASEGT. The trim removed 7 bases at V and 3 bases at J, leaving 5 bases unmatched.

The rearrangement joins TRBV19 to TRBJ2-5; 11 nucleotides line up with TRBD2. The ends lost 4 bases at V and 5 bases at J; junction bases unmatched: 15. The germline CDR1 and CDR2 sequences are LNHDA and SQIVND (reference sequence). This CDR3 is 18 amino acids long. The CDR3 loop reads CASSTQLDSGRAGETQYF. In nucleotides, the CDR3 is TGTGCCAGTAGTACTCAGCTAGATAGCGGGAGGGCCGGTGAGACCCAGTACTTC.

V usage is TRBV6-5 and J usage is TRBJ1-1; D not certain. From germline, CDR1 is MNHEY and CDR2 SVGAGI. V lost 0 bases, J lost 1 base, and 9 bases lay in between. This CDR3 is built from 15 residues. The CDR3 coding sequence is TGTGCCAGCAGTTACTCGCGCCTTGGGAACACTGAAGCTTTCTTT. Translated, it gives CASSYSRLGNTEAFF.

This clone was detected a few times. The chain combines TRBV4-1 with TRBJ1-1; no definite D call. This CDR3 is 14 amino acids long. CDR1 is MGHRA and CDR2 is YSYEKL in the germline V gene. Trimming removed 1 base from V and 4 bases from J, with 10 bases in between. CDR3 protein: CASSQGALLTEAFF. The DNA of the CDR3 is TGCGCCAGCAGCCAAGGGGCACTCCTCACTGAAGCTTTCTTT.

This rearrangement joins TRBV4-1 to TRBJ1-4; TRBD1 matches at 11 bases. Per germline, CDR1 MGHRA and CDR2 YSYEKL. This CDR3 spans 16 amino acids. The junction had 11 bases not matched to a gene; V was cut back by 4 bases and J by 10 bases. CDR3 nucleotide sequence: TGCGCCAGCAGCCTAACCTCGGGACAGGGGGGAGGAAAACTGTTTTTT. It encodes CASSLTSGQGGGKLFF.

The V gene is TRBV2, the J gene TRBJ2-5; D unresolved. This CDR3 region has 14 residues. Trimming left V 6 bases short and J 0 bases short, with 11 bases between. Germline CDR1 and CDR2: SNHLY and FYNNEI. The CDR3 region is CASSDDRDQETQYF. The CDR3 nucleotides read TGTGCCAGCAGCGACGACCGGGACCAAGAGACCCAGTACTTC.

This chain uses TRBV4-1 with TRBJ2-3; the D gene is possibly TRBD2 (6 bases). V dropped 4 bases and J dropped 4 bases, with 12 bases sitting between them. The CDR3 extends over 14 amino acids. Germline V gene sequence: CDR1 MGHRA, CDR2 YSYEKL. The CDR3 DNA is TGCGCCAGCAGCCGGACTCCGGGGGCAGATACGCAGTATTTT. Protein product: CASSRTPGADTQYF.

This chain joins TRBV10-3 and TRBJ2-1; 11 nucleotides agree with TRBD1. Germline V CDR1 and CDR2: ENHRY, SYGVKD. Losses at the gene ends were 4 bases for V and 7 bases for J; bases not matched to a gene: 6. This CDR3 contains 15 residues. CDR3 amino acids: CAISVVGTGGNEQFF. Written as DNA, the CDR3 is TGTGCCATCAGTGTGGTCGGGACAGGGGGGAATGAGCAGTTCTTC.

The chain has TRBV5-6 and TRBJ2-5; TRBD1 agrees at 9 bases. Losses at the gene ends were 4 bases for V and 5 bases for J; bases not matched to a gene: 6. The CDR3 covers 14 residues. The V gene's germline CDR1 is SGHDT and CDR2 YYEEEE. The CDR3 nucleotides read TGTGCCAGCAGCGTACAGGGGGCTCGGGAGACCCAGTACTTC. Its protein is CASSVQGARETQYF.

This clone was counted a few times. The rearrangement links TRBV28 to TRBJ1-3; D remains ambiguous. Trimming shortened V by 2 bases and J by 1 base, and 6 bases separated the two germline ends. The CDR3 has 14 residues. Germline V CDR1 and CDR2: MDHEN, SYDVKM. The CDR3: CASSLRGSGNTIYF. CDR3 coding DNA: TGTGCCAGCAGTTTAAGAGGGTCTGGAAACACCATATATTTT.

This chain's CDR3 is CASSYGRQPLPHLYEQYF. DNA for the CDR3: TGTGCCAGCAGCTACGGGAGACAGCCATTACCACATCTTTACGAGCAGTACTTC. V usage is TRBV7-9 and J usage is TRBJ2-5; D is perhaps TRBD2 (6 bases). The J call may be incorrect, as the DNA end agrees better with TRBJ2-7. This CDR3 region has 18 residues. CDR1 and CDR2 (germline): SEHNR, FQNEAQ (reference sequence).

V usage is TRBV28 and J usage is TRBJ2-7; TRBD2 agrees at 12 bases. V was clipped by 3 bases and J by 4 bases; unmatched bases: 19. This CDR3 is built from 20 residues. Germline V gene lookup returns CDR1 MDHEN and CDR2 SYDVKM. The CDR3 nucleotides are TGTGCCAGCAGTTTTACTGGACTAGCGGGACCCGGGGGTACGGGATACGAGCAGTACTTC. Amino acids: CASSFTGLAGPGGTGYEQYF.

The chain links TRBV28 to TRBJ1-1; D remains ambiguous. Germline loops: CDR1 MDHEN, CDR2 SYDVKM. This CDR3 is built from 12 residues. V lost 4 bases and J 11 bases, leaving 14 bases between the germline ends. The DNA for the CDR3 is TGTGCCAGCAGTTCCCGAACAACTATGGCTTTCTTT. Amino acids: CASSSRTTMAFF.